Each of the 10 T cell receptor beta chains below was sequenced from the same sample in a study of T cells in Graves' hyperthyroidism and ophthalmopathy. TCR beta CDR3 regions were amplified from RNA transcripts. First-round RT-PCR with HTBI primers amplified the TCR CDR3 region. One entry per CDR3 protein results from TCRdb running MiXCR on the multiplex PCR reads. The sample yields about 400,000 distinct CDR3 sequences, about 13% seen once. The sample consisted of blood. The receptors were gathered from a woman aged 18-29 years with Graves' hyperthyroidism.

This clonotype has a count of ten or more. The chain carries TRBV19 and TRBJ2-7; D call uncertain. Germline CDR1 and CDR2: LNHDA and SQIVND (reference sequence). Trimming left V 3 bases short and J 2 bases short, with 11 bases between. The CDR3 consists of 14 residues. This CDR3 is CASSIGVGPYEQYF. The CDR3, as DNA: TGTGCCAGTAGTATCGGAGTGGGTCCCTACGAGCAGTACTTC.

Only a few counts were recorded for this clonotype. This sequence joins TRBV18 and TRBJ2-7, with D possibly matching TRBD2 (6 bases). V gave up 7 bases and J gave up 0 bases, with 13 bases separating them. CDR3 size: 14 residues. CDR1 is KGHSH and CDR2 is LQKENI in the germline V gene. In DNA form, the CDR3 reads TGTGCCAGCTGCCCGGGACTCTACTCCTACGAGCAGTACTTC. This translates into CASCPGLYSYEQYF. The variable domain in full, completed from reference TRBV18 and TRBJ2-7, reads NAGVMQNPRHLVRRRGQEARLRCSPMKGHSHVYWYRQLPEEGLKFMVYLQKENIIDESGMPKERFSAEFPKEGPSILRIQQVVRGDSAAYFCASCPGLYSYEQYFGPGTRLTVT.

This clonotype was recorded only once. This chain uses TRBV3-1 with TRBJ2-1, with D uncertain. The CDR3 is 13 residues long. Germline CDR1 is LGHDT and CDR2 is YNNKEL (reference sequence). The V and J ends lost 11 bases and 2 bases respectively, with 13 bases between them. CDR3 sequence: CAPGPTAYNEQFF. CDR3 DNA sequence: TGTGCCCCTGGGCCGACCGCCTACAATGAGCAGTTCTTC.

This clonotype was counted ten times or more. The gene calls are TRBV28 and TRBJ2-7; D is unresolved. The V and J ends lost 3 bases and 1 base respectively, with 7 bases between them. Looked up from germline, CDR1 is MDHEN and CDR2 is SYDVKM. The length of the CDR3 is 13 residues. DNA of the CDR3: TGTGCCAGCAGTTTTTACAGATCCTACGAGCAGTACTTC. Translation gives CASSFYRSYEQYF.

With respect to this clonotype: A much larger clone lies a single base off, so this may be a read error. The V call is TRBV20-1, the J call TRBJ2-1; D uncertain. Looked up from germline, CDR1 is DFQATT and CDR2 is SNEGSKA (reference sequence). The CDR3 spans 13 residues. The CDR3 DNA sequence: TGCAGTGTTAGACCCGTGGGAAGCAATGAGCAGTTCTTC. It yields the protein CSVRPVGSNEQFF.

This clonotype came up many times. The CDR3 spells CSVPLDRGDNSPLHF. In nucleotides, the CDR3 is TGCAGTGTCCCCCTGGACAGGGGCGATAATTCACCCCTCCACTTT. This rearrangement joins TRBV20-1 to TRBJ1-6, with 9 nucleotides matching TRBD1. The CDR3 extends over 15 amino acids. Trimming removed 7 bases from V and 5 bases from J; junction bases left unmatched: 9. Germline values: CDR1 DFQATT, CDR2 SNEGSKA (reference sequence).

This clonotype has at least ten counts. The chain links TRBV12-3 or TRBV12-4 to TRBJ1-2; 8 bases agree with TRBD1. V was pared by 4 bases and J by 1 base, with 11 bases of the junction left unmatched. The length of the CDR3 is 17 residues. CDR3 bases: TGTGCCAGCAGTTCACCTTACGGGACAGGAAATAACTATGGCTACACCTTC. Translating gives CASSSPYGTGNNYGYTF.

This clonotype was picked up many times. V and J are TRBV6-5 and TRBJ2-3; 10 nucleotides agree with TRBD1. This CDR3 contains 15 residues. Per the germline V gene, CDR1 is MNHEY and CDR2 is SVGAGI. V dropped 2 bases and J dropped 4; count of bases not matched to a gene: 3. The CDR3, as DNA: TGTGCCAGCAGTTACGGGACAGGGGAGGCAGATACGCAGTATTTT. Translating gives CASSYGTGEADTQYF.

This clonotype was counted only a few times. This chain links TRBV20-1 with TRBJ1-2, with 8 bases identical to TRBD1. The CDR3 is 17 amino acids. With 6 bases clipped from V and 4 bases from J, the junction kept 19 bases outside the gene matches. The germline gives CDR1 DFQATT, CDR2 SNEGSKA (reference sequence). The CDR3 sequence: CSADPASLDRGAYGYTF. In DNA form, the CDR3 reads TGCAGTGCGGACCCCGCATCCCTCGACAGGGGCGCCTATGGCTACACCTTC.

The chain is built from TRBV7-2 and TRBJ2-3; 12 nucleotides match TRBD2. Germline CDR1 SGHTA, CDR2 FQGNSA. The J segment lost 5 bases and the V segment lost 4 bases, leaving 16 bases of the junction unmatched. The CDR3 is 19 amino acids. CDR3 in amino acids: CASSSTWTSGIALVDTQYF. The DNA for the CDR3 is TGTGCCAGCAGCTCGACGTGGACTAGCGGGATAGCTTTAGTAGATACGCAGTATTTT.